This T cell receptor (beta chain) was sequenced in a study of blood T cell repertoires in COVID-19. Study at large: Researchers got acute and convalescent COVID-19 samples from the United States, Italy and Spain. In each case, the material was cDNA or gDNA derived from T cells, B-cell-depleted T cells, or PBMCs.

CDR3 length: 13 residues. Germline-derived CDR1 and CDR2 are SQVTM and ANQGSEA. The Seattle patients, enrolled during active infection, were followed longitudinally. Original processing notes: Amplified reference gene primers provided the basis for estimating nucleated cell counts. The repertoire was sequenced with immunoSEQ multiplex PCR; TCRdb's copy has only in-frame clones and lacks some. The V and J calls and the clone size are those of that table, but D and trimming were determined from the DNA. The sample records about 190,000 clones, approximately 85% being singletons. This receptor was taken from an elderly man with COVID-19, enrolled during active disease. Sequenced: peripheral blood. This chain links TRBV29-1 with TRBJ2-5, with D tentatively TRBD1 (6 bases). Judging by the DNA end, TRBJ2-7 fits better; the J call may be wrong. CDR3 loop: CSVTGTSFYEQYF. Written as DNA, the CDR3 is TGCAGCGTCACCGGGACATCATTCTACGAGCAGTACTTC.